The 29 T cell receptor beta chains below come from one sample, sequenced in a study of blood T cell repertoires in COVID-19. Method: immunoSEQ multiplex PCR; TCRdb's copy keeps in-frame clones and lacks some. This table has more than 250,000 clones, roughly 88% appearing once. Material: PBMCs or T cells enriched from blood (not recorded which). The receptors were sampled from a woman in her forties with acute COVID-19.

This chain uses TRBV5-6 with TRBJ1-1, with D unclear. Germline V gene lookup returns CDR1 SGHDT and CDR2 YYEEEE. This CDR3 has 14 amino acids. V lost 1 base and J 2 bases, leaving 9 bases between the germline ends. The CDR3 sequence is CASSLLGGNTEAFF. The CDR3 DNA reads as TGTGCCAGCAGCTTGCTCGGCGGAAACACTGAAGCTTTCTTT.

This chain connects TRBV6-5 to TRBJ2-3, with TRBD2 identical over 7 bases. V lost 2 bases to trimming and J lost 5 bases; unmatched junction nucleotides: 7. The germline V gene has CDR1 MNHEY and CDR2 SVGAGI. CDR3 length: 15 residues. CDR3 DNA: TGTGCCAGCAGTTACGGCGCGGGAGATATAGATACGCAGTATTTT. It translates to CASSYGAGDIDTQYF.

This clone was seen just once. The CDR3 DNA follows: TGTGCCAGCAGCCCAAGACTTCGAGAATCCAACGAGCAGTACGTC. Its translation is CASSPRLRESNEQYV. The J gene is TRBJ2-7, the V gene TRBV6-5; no clear D. Trimming left V 6 bases short and J 5 bases short, with 20 bases between. The germline gives CDR1 MNHEY, CDR2 SVGAGI. The CDR3 length is 15 residues.

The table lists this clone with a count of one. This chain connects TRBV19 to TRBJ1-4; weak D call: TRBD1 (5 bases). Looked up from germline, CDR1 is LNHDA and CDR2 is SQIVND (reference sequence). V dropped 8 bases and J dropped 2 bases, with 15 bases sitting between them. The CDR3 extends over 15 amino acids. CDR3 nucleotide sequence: TGTGCCAGTGGACGCCCCAGGGCCACTAATGAAAAACTGTTTTTT. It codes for CASGRPRATNEKLFF.

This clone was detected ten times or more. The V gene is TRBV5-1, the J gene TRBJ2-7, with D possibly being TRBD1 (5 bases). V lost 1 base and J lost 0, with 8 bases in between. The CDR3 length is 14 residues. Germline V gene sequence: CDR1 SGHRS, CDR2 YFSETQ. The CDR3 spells CASSLIQASYEQYF. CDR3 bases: TGCGCCAGCAGCTTGATACAGGCCTCCTACGAGCAGTACTTC.

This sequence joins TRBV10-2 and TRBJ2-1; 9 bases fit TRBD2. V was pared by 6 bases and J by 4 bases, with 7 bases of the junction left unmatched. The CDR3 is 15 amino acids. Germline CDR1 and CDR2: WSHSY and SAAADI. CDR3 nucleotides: TGCGCCAGCAGGGGAAGCACTAGCGGGTACAATGAGCAGTTCTTC. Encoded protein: CASRGSTSGYNEQFF.

CDR3 region: CAWGTTGNNEQFF. The DNA of the CDR3 is TGTGCCTGGGGTACGACAGGGAACAATGAGCAGTTCTTC. The V call is TRBV30, the J call TRBJ2-1; TRBD1 matches 7 bases. The J segment lost 5 bases and the V segment lost 5 bases, leaving 6 bases of the junction unmatched. The germline gives CDR1 GTSNPN, CDR2 SVGIG (reference sequence). The length of the CDR3 is 13 residues.

The CDR3 region has the DNA TGTGCCAGCACTATTGGACAGGTGAGAACTGAAGCTTTCTTT. This codes for CASTIGQVRTEAFF. This chain joins TRBV19 and TRBJ1-1; 7 positions match TRBD1. Germline V gene lookup returns CDR1 LNHDA and CDR2 SQIVND (reference sequence). This CDR3 contains 14 residues. V lost 9 bases and J lost 5; bases outside the gene matches: 12.

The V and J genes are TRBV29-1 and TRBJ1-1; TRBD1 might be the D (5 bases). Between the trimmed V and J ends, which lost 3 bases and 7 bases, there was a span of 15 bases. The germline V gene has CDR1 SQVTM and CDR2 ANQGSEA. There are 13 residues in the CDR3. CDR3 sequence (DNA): TGCAGCGTTGAGGGACTCTTTTCGGGTGAAGCTTTCTTT. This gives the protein CSVEGLFSGEAFF.

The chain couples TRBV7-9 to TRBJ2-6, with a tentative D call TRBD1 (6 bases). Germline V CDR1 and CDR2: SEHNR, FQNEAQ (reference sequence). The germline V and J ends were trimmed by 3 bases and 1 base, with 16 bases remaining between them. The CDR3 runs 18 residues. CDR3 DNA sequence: TGTGCCAGCAGCTTTCTAGGCAGGGGCAATTCTGGGGCCAACGTCCTGACTTTC. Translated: CASSFLGRGNSGANVLTF.

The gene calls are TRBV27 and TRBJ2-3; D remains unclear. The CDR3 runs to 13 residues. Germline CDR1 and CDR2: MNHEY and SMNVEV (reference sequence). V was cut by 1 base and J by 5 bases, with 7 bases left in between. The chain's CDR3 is CASSLLDGDTQYF. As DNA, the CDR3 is TGTGCCAGCAGTTTATTAGATGGAGATACGCAGTATTTT.

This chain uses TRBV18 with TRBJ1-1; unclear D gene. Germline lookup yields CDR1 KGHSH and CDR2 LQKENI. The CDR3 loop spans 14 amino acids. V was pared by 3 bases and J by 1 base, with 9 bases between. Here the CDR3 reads CASSPTATNTEAFF. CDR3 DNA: TGTGCCAGCTCACCTACAGCTACGAACACTGAAGCTTTCTTT.

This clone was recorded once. This CDR3 reads CASSLRRNTEAFF. The DNA for the CDR3 is TGTGCCAGCAGTTTAAGGAGGAACACTGAAGCTTTCTTT. V gene TRBV27 combines with J gene TRBJ1-1; D gene ambiguous. The germline V and J ends were trimmed by 2 bases and 1 base, with 5 bases remaining between them. Per the germline V gene, CDR1 is MNHEY and CDR2 is SMNVEV (reference sequence). The CDR3 is 13 amino acids.

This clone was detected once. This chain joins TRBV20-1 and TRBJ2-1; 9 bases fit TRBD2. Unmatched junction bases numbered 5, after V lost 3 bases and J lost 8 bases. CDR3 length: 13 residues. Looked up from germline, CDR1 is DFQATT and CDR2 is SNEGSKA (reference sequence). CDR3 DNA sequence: TGCAGTGCTAGTTGGACTAGCGAATATGAGCAGTTCTTC. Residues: CSASWTSEYEQFF.

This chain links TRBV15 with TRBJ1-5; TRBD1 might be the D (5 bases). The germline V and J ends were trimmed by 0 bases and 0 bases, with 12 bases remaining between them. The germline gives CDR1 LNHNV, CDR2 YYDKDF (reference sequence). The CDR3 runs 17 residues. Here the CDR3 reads CATSRDVGGSSNQPQHF. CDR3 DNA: TGTGCCACCAGCAGAGATGTGGGGGGATCTAGCAATCAGCCCCAGCATTTT.

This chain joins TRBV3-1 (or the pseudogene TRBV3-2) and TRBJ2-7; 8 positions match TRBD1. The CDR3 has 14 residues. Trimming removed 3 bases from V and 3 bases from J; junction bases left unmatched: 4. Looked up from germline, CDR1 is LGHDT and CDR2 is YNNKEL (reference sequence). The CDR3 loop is CASSHGDRYYEQYV. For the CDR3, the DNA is TGTGCCAGCAGCCATGGGGACAGGTACTACGAGCAGTACGTC.

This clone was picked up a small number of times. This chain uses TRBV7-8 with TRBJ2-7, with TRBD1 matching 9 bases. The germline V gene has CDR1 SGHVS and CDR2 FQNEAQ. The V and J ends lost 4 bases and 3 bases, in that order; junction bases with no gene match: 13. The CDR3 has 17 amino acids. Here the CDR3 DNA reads TGTGCCAGCAGCTACCAACCGGGACAGGGTCCGTTCTACGAGCAGTACTTC. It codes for CASSYQPGQGPFYEQYF.

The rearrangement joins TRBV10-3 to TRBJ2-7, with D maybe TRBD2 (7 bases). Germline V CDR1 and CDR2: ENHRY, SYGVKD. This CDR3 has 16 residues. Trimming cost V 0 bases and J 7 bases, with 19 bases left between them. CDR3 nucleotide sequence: TGTGCCATCAGTGAGTCGTCCTGGGGGGGGCGCGTTGAGCAGTACTTC. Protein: CAISESSWGGRVEQYF.

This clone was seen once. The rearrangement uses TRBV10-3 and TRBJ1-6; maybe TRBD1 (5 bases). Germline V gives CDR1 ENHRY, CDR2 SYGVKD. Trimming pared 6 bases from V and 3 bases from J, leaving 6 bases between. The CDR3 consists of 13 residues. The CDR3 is CAIRDNYNSPLHF. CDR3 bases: TGTGCCATCAGGGACAACTATAATTCACCCCTCCACTTT.

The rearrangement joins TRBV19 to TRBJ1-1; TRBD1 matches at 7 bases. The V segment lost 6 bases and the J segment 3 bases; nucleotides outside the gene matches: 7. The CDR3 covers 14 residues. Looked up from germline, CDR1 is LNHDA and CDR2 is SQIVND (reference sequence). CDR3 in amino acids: CASRRDSDYTEAFF. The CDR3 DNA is TGTGCCAGTAGAAGGGACAGTGACTACACTGAAGCTTTCTTT.

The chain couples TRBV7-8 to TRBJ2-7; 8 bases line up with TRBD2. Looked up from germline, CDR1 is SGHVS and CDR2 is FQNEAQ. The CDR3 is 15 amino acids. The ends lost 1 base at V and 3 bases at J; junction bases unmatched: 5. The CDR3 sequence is CASSLGLAGNYEQYV. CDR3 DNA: TGTGCCAGCAGCTTAGGGCTAGCGGGCAACTACGAGCAGTACGTC.

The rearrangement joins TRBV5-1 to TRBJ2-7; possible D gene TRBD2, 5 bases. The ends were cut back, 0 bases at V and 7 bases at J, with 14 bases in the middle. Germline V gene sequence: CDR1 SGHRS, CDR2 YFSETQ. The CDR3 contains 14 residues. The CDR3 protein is CASSLVAGSREQYF. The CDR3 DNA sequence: TGCGCCAGCAGCTTGGTTGCGGGTTCGAGGGAGCAGTACTTC.

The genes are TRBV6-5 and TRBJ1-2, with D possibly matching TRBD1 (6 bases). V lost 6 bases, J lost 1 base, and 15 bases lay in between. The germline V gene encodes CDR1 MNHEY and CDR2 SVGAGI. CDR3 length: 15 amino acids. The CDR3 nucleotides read TGTGCCAGCAGGGGCGACTCAGGGGTTAACTATGGCTACACCTTC. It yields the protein CASRGDSGVNYGYTF.

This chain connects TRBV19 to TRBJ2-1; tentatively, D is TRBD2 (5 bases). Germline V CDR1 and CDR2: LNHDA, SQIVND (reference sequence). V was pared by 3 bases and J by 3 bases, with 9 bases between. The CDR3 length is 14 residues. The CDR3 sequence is CASSIEGIYNEQFF. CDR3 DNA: TGTGCCAGTAGTATCGAGGGAATCTACAATGAGCAGTTCTTC.

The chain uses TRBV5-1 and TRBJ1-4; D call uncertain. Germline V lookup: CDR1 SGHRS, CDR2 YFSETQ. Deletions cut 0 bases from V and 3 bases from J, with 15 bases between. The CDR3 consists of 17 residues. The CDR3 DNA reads TGCGCCAGCAGCTTGGGGACTAGCGGGAGTGCTAATGAAAAACTGTTTTTT. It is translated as CASSLGTSGSANEKLFF.

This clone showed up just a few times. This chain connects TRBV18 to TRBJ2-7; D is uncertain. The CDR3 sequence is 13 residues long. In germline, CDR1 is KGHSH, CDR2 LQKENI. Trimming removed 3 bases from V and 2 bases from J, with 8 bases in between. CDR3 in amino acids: CASSPVAPYEQYF. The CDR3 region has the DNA TGTGCCAGCTCACCCGTGGCCCCCTACGAGCAGTACTTC.

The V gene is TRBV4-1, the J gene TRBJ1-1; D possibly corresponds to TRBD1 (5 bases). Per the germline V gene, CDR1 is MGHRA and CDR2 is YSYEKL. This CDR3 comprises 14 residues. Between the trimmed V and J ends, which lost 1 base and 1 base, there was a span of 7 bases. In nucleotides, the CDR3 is TGCGCCAGCAGCCAAGGAAGGGGGAACACTGAAGCTTTCTTT. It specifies CASSQGRGNTEAFF.

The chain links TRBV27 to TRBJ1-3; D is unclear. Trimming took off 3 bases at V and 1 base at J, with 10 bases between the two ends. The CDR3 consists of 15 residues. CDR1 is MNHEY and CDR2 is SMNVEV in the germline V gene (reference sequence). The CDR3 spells CASSLFYSSGNTIYF. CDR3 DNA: TGTGCCAGCAGTTTGTTTTACAGTTCTGGAAACACCATATATTTT.

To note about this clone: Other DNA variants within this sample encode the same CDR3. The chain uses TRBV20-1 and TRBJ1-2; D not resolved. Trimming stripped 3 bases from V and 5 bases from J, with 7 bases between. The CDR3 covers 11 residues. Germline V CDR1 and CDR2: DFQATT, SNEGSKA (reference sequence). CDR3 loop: CSASAGYGYTF. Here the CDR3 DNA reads TGCAGTGCTAGTGCGGGTTATGGCTACACCTTC.